This T cell receptor beta chain was recorded in a study of blood T cell repertoires in COVID-19. For the study at large: T cells, B-cell-depleted T cells, or PBMCs supplied cDNA or gDNA.

Using immunoSEQ multiplex PCR, the repertoire was profiled, and TCRdb retains in-frame clones only, with some absent. The sample includes some 75,000 clones, less than 90% of them seen just once. Germline trimming cut 5 bases from V and 2 bases from J; bases unmatched to any gene: 6. Germline CDR1 MNHEY, CDR2 SMNVEV (reference sequence). This CDR3 has 14 residues. Sequenced: peripheral blood. This receptor was identified in a man older than 75 with COVID-19, enrolled during active disease. This chain connects TRBV27 to TRBJ2-7, with 7 bases that match TRBD1. The CDR3 here is CASSPWDSPYEQYF. CDR3 coding DNA: TGTGCCAGCAGTCCCTGGGACAGTCCCTACGAGCAGTACTTC.